These T cell receptor beta chains were read from a single sample in a study of cytomegalovirus exposure and HLA in healthy donors. The method was immunoSEQ multiplex PCR; TCRdb's version includes in-frame clones alone and lacks a portion of them. Of 80,000 or so clones in the sample, roughly 60% were seen once. Sequences were obtained from PBMCs. These receptors were collected from a man aged 25-40 years in good health and CMV-seropositive. Both conserved end residues are part of each CDR3. The D gene is left open where the match is weak. Clone size is not always given. Where it is, it says once, few, many or a class for expanded clones.

j_call,v_call,clone_size,d_call,cdr3_nt,cdr3_aa
TRBJ1-1,TRBV28,NA,NA,TGTGCCAGCAGTTTGGCGGGGGGTAACACTGAAGCTTTCTTT,CASSLAGGNTEAFF
TRBJ2-1,TRBV7-7,NA,TRBD2,TGTGCTAGCAGCCCCGGGACTAGCGGGACCTTTGAGCAGTTCTTC,CASSPGTSGTFEQFF
TRBJ2-2,TRBV5-6,few,TRBD2,TGTGCCAGCAGCCTATACGGGAGGGGTACCGGGGAGCTGTTTTTT,CASSLYGRGTGELFF
TRBJ2-7,TRBV27,few,NA,TGTGCCAGCAGTTCCGGCTACGAGCAGTACTTC,CASSSGYEQYF
TRBJ1-3,TRBV2,NA,TRBD1,TGTGCCAGCACCCGGGACAGGGACCTGGAAGGCTCTGGAAACACCATATATTTT,CASTRDRDLEGSGNTIYF
TRBJ1-2,TRBV4-1,NA,NA,TGCGCCAGCAGCCGAACTCGAGTTACGAGCTATGGCTACACCTTC,CASSRTRVTSYGYTF
TRBJ1-1,TRBV7-3,NA,NA,TGTGCCAGCAGCTCGGGGGGGGGAATGGGCACTGAAGCTTTCTTT,CASSSGGGMGTEAFF
TRBJ1-2,TRBV4-1,NA,NA,TGCGCCAGCAGCCAAGCCACCGGAACAGAAAATGGCTACACCTTC,CASSQATGTENGYTF
TRBJ1-5,TRBV4-1,NA,TRBD1,TGCGCCAGCAGCCAAGAGGGGACAGGTAGTCAGCCCCAGCATTTT,CASSQEGTGSQPQHF
TRBJ1-5,TRBV19,NA,TRBD1,TGTGCCAGTACCAGGGACAGCCCCTATAGCAATCAGCCCCAGCATTTT,CASTRDSPYSNQPQHF
TRBJ1-6,TRBV28,NA,TRBD1,TGTGCCAGCGCCTTGGGACAGACCAATTCACCCCTCCACTTT,CASALGQTNSPLHF
TRBJ2-1,TRBV7-6,few,TRBD2,TGTGCCAGCAGCCCTAGGACTAGCGGGAGGTTCTACAATGAGCAGTTCTTC,CASSPRTSGRFYNEQFF
TRBJ1-1,TRBV6-1,NA,NA,TGTGCCAGCAGTGAAGCCTCGGGGGGTGGGGGCACTGAGGCTTTCTTT,CASSEASGGGGTEAFF
TRBJ2-5,TRBV2,few,TRBD2,TGTGCCAGCAGTGATTCCAGCGGGGGGCAGACCCAGTACTTC,CASSDSSGGQTQYF
TRBJ1-1,TRBV10-3,NA,NA,TGTGCCACGACAGTAAATGCCAGGAACACTGAAGCTTTCTTT,CATTVNARNTEAFF
TRBJ2-7,TRBV14,NA,TRBD2,TGTGCCAGCAGCTACAGGACTAGCGTCTACGAGCAGTACTTC,CASSYRTSVYEQYF
TRBJ1-2,TRBV5-6,few,TRBD1,TGTGCCAGCAGCACCCGGGCAGGGGGCGCCTATGGCTACACCTTC,CASSTRAGGAYGYTF
TRBJ1-4,TRBV28,NA,NA,TGTGCCAGCAGTCTCGGACAGTCTGAAAAACTGTTTTTT,CASSLGQSEKLFF
TRBJ1-1,TRBV5-4,NA,NA,TGTGCCAGCAGCTCCATCACTGGCACTGAAGCTTTCTTT,CASSSITGTEAFF
TRBJ2-7,TRBV19,NA,TRBD2,TGTGCCAGTAGTTACTCCGGGACTAGCGGGATAGAGCAGTACTTC,CASSYSGTSGIEQYF
TRBJ2-7,TRBV11-3,once,TRBD1,TGTGCCAGCACCCCAAGAGGGGACAGGGTTTACGAGCAGTACTTC,CASTPRGDRVYEQYF
TRBJ2-7,TRBV5-4,NA,NA,TGTGCCAGCAGCTGGGAAAGGGGCGCTGAATACGAGCAGTACTTC,CASSWERGAEYEQYF
TRBJ2-7,TRBV9,few,TRBD1,TGTGCCAGCAGCATTACCGGGACAGGGTTCAACGAGCAGTACTTC,CASSITGTGFNEQYF
TRBJ2-3,TRBV5-1,few,TRBD1,TGCGCCAGCAGCTTGAACAGGGGGCGGGATACGCAGTATTTT,CASSLNRGRDTQYF
TRBJ1-3,TRBV2,few,TRBD1,TGTGCCAGCAGTCTCCGGGGACAGGGGACTGGAAACACCATATATTTT,CASSLRGQGTGNTIYF
TRBJ2-6,TRBV11-3,few,TRBD1,TGTGCCAGCAGCTTAGTTGAGGGGGCCGGGGCCAACGTCCTGACTTTC,CASSLVEGAGANVLTF
TRBJ2-1,TRBV6-5,few,TRBD2,TGTGCCAGCAGTTACCGTCCTAGCGGGATATACAATGAGCAGTTCTTC,CASSYRPSGIYNEQFF
TRBJ1-2,TRBV2,NA,NA,TGTGCCAGCGGGGAGGGGGTTGTCGACTATGGCTACACCTTC,CASGEGVVDYGYTF
TRBJ2-2,TRBV4-1,NA,TRBD2,TGCGCCAGCAGCCAATCCACTAGCGTCGGGGAGCTGTTTTTT,CASSQSTSVGELFF
TRBJ2-5,TRBV7-3,few,TRBD2,TGTGCCAGCAGCCAAGGTTGGGCTAGCGGGGGGGTCCAAGAGACCCAGTACTTC,CASSQGWASGGVQETQYF
TRBJ2-3,TRBV7-3,NA,TRBD2,TGTGCCAGCAGCCCCGATAGCGGGGGGGCAGATACGCAGTATTTT,CASSPDSGGADTQYF
TRBJ2-1,TRBV11-2,NA,NA,TGTGCCAGCAGCTTAGATGTTCAGGTTCATGAGCAGTTCTTC,CASSLDVQVHEQFF
TRBJ1-5,TRBV28,few,TRBD1,TGTGCCAGCAGTATTTTAACCTCTGGACAGGGGGTGCATCAGCCCCAGCATTTT,CASSILTSGQGVHQPQHF
TRBJ2-7,TRBV11-1,NA,TRBD1,TGTGCCAGCAGCCGCTACCGGGACAGAGAAGAGCAGTACTTC,CASSRYRDREEQYF
TRBJ2-7,TRBV4-1,once,TRBD1,TGCGCCAGCAGCCAAGATACGACAGGGGGGGTGAGCGAGCAGTACTTC,CASSQDTTGGVSEQYF
TRBJ1-2,TRBV9,NA,NA,TGTGCCAGCAGCGGCCTCGGCAGCGTTCCCTCTAACTATGGCTACACCTTC,CASSGLGSVPSNYGYTF
TRBJ2-6,TRBV10-2,NA,NA,TGCGCCAGCAGCGTGGGTGGAGGGGGGGCCAACGTCCTGACTTTC,CASSVGGGGANVLTF
TRBJ1-2,TRBV2,NA,NA,TGTGCCAGCAGTGAAATAGCAGGGAACTATGGCTACACCTTC,CASSEIAGNYGYTF
TRBJ2-1,TRBV7-6,NA,NA,TGTGCCAGCAGCCGTAGCGGTAATGAGCAGTTCTTC,CASSRSGNEQFF
TRBJ2-2,TRBV7-8,few,TRBD2,TGTGCCAGCAGCAATCGGGGGGGTACGGACACCGGGGAGCTGTTTTTT,CASSNRGGTDTGELFF
TRBJ1-2,TRBV9,few,NA,TGTGCCAGCAGCGCTAGCACCGGGCCTAACTATGGCTACACCTTC,CASSASTGPNYGYTF
TRBJ2-2,TRBV6-7,NA,TRBD2,TGTGCCATTGGACTAGCGGGGGGGCGGGGCACCGGGGAGCTGTTTTTT,CAIGLAGGRGTGELFF
TRBJ1-4,TRBV5-1,once,NA,TGCGCCAGCAGCTCGAACAGGTTGGATGAAAAACTGTTTTTT,CASSSNRLDEKLFF
TRBJ2-7,TRBV5-6,NA,TRBD2,TGTGCTGGATCTATGGGGGGAGGGGAGGACGAGCAGTACTTC,CAGSMGGGEDEQYF
TRBJ2-5,TRBV28,few,NA,TGTGCCAGCAGTTCGACAGGCCTACCACGGGAGACCCAGTACTTC,CASSSTGLPRETQYF
TRBJ1-1,TRBV27,NA,TRBD1,TGTGCCAGCACCCAGAATTTGGGACAGGAAGCTTTCTTT,CASTQNLGQEAFF
TRBJ1-1,TRBV5-6,few,NA,TGTGCCAGCAGCTTGAAAAACAGGGACACTGAAGCTTTCTTT,CASSLKNRDTEAFF
TRBJ2-5,TRBV9,NA,TRBD2,TGTGCCAGCAGCGTAGGGGTAGCGGGAGTTAAAGAGACCCAGTACTTC,CASSVGVAGVKETQYF
TRBJ1-1,TRBV7-9,NA,NA,TGTGCCAGCAGCGCGCAAGGGGGGGGGACAGAAGCTTTCTTT,CASSAQGGGTEAFF